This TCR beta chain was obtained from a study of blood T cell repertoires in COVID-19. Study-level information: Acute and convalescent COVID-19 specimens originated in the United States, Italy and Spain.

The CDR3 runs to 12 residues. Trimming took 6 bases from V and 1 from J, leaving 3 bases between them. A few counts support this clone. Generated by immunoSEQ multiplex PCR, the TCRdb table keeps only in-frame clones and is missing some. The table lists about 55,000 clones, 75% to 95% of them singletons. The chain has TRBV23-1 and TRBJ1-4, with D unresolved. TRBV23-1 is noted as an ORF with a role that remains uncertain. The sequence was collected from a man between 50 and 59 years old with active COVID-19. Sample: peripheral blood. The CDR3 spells CASSRTNEKLFF. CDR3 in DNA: TGCGCCAGCAGCAGAACTAATGAAAAACTGTTTTTT.